Listed here are 6 T cell receptor beta chains from one sample, sequenced in a study of cytomegalovirus exposure and HLA in healthy donors. PCR primers comprised 60 Vbeta and 13 Jbeta primers. Using immunoSEQ multiplex PCR, the repertoire was profiled, and TCRdb retains in-frame clones only, with some absent. This sample has roughly 120,000 clones, with 82% found just once. The source material was PBMCs. Receptors originate from a woman younger than 35 in good health and CMV-seronegative.

A single count supports this clone. CDR3: CAISTIGADTQYF. CDR3 DNA: TGTGCCATCAGTACTATAGGGGCAGATACGCAGTATTTT. The chain combines TRBV10-3 with TRBJ2-3; D might be TRBD1 (5 bases). The CDR3 spans 13 residues. Trimming removed 5 bases from V and 4 bases from J, with 10 bases in between. The germline V gene has CDR1 ENHRY and CDR2 SYGVKD.

The chain recombines TRBV28 with TRBJ1-3; D gene uncertain. CDR1 is MDHEN, CDR2 SYDVKM, per germline. The length of the CDR3 is 16 residues. Trimming shortened V by 5 bases and J by 0 bases, and 14 bases separated the two germline ends. CDR3 residues: CASSPIPAGSGNTIYF. For the CDR3, the DNA is TGTGCCAGCAGTCCTATCCCTGCTGGCTCTGGAAACACCATATATTTT.

The chain joins TRBV28 to TRBJ2-2; D unresolved. The germline gives CDR1 MDHEN, CDR2 SYDVKM. Trimming removed 3 bases from V and 0 bases from J, with 11 bases in between. The CDR3 runs to 16 residues. In DNA form, the CDR3 reads TGTGCCAGCAGTTTTGTAGTACTCGCGAACACCGGGGAGCTGTTTTTT. Protein: CASSFVVLANTGELFF.

The CDR3: CASSRVNTEAFF. The CDR3 DNA reads TGTGCCAGCAGCCGAGTGAACACTGAAGCTTTCTTT. V is TRBV7-9 and J is TRBJ1-1; no firm D call. The V end lost 5 bases, the J end lost 0 bases, and 4 bases lay between the germline ends. The CDR3 has 12 amino acids. Per the germline V gene, CDR1 is SEHNR and CDR2 is FQNEAQ (reference sequence).

The rearrangement joins TRBV7-9 to TRBJ2-2, with TRBD2 matching 8 bases. Trimming at V came to 6 bases and at J to 5 bases, leaving 8 bases not matched to a gene. Per germline, CDR1 SEHNR and CDR2 FQNEAQ (reference sequence). The CDR3 has 15 amino acids. The CDR3, as DNA: TGTGCCAGCAGACCCGGGGGGGCAGGAACCGGGGAGCTGTTTTTT. Amino acid sequence: CASRPGGAGTGELFF. Supplemented by reference TRBV7-9 and TRBJ2-2, the full variable domain reads DTGVSQNPRHKITKRGQNVTFRCDPISEHNRLYWYRQTLGQGPEFLTYFQNEAQLEKSRLLSDRFSAERPKGSFSTLEIQRTEQGDSAMYLCASRPGGAGTGELFFGEGSRLTVL.

This clone was found a few times. The chain links TRBV27 to TRBJ1-1, with D possibly TRBD1 on 6 matching bases. CDR3 length: 14 amino acids. With 6 bases removed from V and 4 bases from J, the gap between germline ends came to 15 bases. The germline CDR1 and CDR2 sequences are MNHEY and SMNVEV (reference sequence). The CDR3 loop reads CASSVTGLSTEAFF. For the CDR3, the DNA is TGTGCCAGCAGCGTGACAGGACTTAGCACTGAAGCTTTCTTT.